A single T cell receptor beta chain is shown here with its context. Its ends do not fully match the called genes, so a read error is possible. Negative isolation was used for CD8+ and CD4+ T cells, and FACS enrichment was applied to TEMRA cells. Germline V CDR1 and CDR2: MGHRA, YSYEKL. The length of the CDR3 is 13 residues. RNA in amounts of roughly 0.5 to 1 ug was reverse transcribed with random hexamers. From the immunoSEQ multiplex PCR reads, TCRdb called clonotypes with MiXCR, one entry per CDR3 protein. Of fewer than 200,000 distinct CDR3 sequences in the sample, around 95% were seen once. The sample is drawn from a study of CD8 T cells in Susac syndrome.

This sequence joins TRBV4-1 and TRBJ2-2, with a weak D call TRBD1 (6 bases). This TCR derives from a human donor with multiple sclerosis. The material sequenced was CD8+ T cells from PBMCs. The CDR3 reads CASSQGNTGELFF. The CDR3 nucleotides are TGTGCCAGCTCACAGGGGAACACCGGGGAGCTGTTTTTT.